This entry lists 28 T cell receptor beta chains sequenced from one sample in a study of T-cell memory formation after mild COVID-19. TCRdb reprocessed the 5' RACE reads with MiXCR, giving one entry per CDR3 protein. The table lists roughly 350,000 distinct CDR3 sequences, under 25% of them singletons, with about an eighth in the top ten. Sequencing was done on a sample of PBMCs or a T cell subset sorted from them (not recorded which). Receptors originate from an adult woman who had mild COVID-19 (a few samples of this study predate the infection). Cell type and time point are not known.

V and J are TRBV3-1 and TRBJ2-3, with 7 bases identical to TRBD2. Germline V gene lookup returns CDR1 LGHDT and CDR2 YNNKEL (reference sequence). J lost 0 bases, V lost 3 bases, and 9 bases had no gene match. The CDR3 runs to 17 residues. CDR3 sequence (DNA): TGTGCCAGCAGCCAGACCCCCACGGGAGGAAGCACAGATACGCAGTATTTT. Encoded protein: CASSQTPTGGSTDTQYF.

At least ten counts were recorded for this clonotype. J is TRBJ2-7 and V is TRBV5-1; D is perhaps TRBD1 or TRBD2 (5 bases each). V was pared by 0 bases and J by 2 bases, with 9 bases between. Germline CDR1 and CDR2: SGHRS and YFSETQ. This CDR3 comprises 14 residues. CDR3 residues: CASSLAQGAYEQYF. CDR3 DNA: TGCGCCAGCAGCTTGGCGCAGGGAGCCTACGAGCAGTACTTC. The full variable domain, with the rest looked up from reference TRBV5-1 and TRBJ2-7, is KAGVTQTPRYLIKTRGQQVTLSCSPISGHRSVSWYQQTPGQGLQFLFEYFSETQRNKGNFPGRFSGRQFSNSRSEMNVSTLELGDSALYLCASSLAQGAYEQYFGPGTRLTVT.

The chain uses TRBV12-3 or TRBV12-4 and TRBJ1-1, with D uncertain. V lost 6 bases and J 3 bases, leaving 8 bases between the germline ends. CDR3 length: 12 residues. CDR3 in DNA: TGTGCCAGCAGCCCCGATTACACTGAAGCTTTCTTT. Translation: CASSPDYTEAFF.

The chain has TRBV19 and TRBJ2-1; D tentatively reads TRBD1 or TRBD2 (5 bases each). This CDR3 region has 15 residues. Germline CDR1 LNHDA, CDR2 SQIVND (reference sequence). The V end was cut by 8 bases, the J end by 2 bases, with 16 bases between. CDR3 bases: TGTGCCAGTGCCTTGAGAGGGGTCACCTACAATGAGCAGTTCTTC. Translated, it gives CASALRGVTYNEQFF.

The chain uses TRBV7-9 and TRBJ1-5; D unresolved. This CDR3 is built from 17 residues. V lost 5 bases and J lost 0, with 17 bases in between. Germline assignment: CDR1 SEHNR and CDR2 FQNEAQ (reference sequence). The CDR3: CASSRGVRGDSNQPQHF. In DNA form, the CDR3 reads TGTGCCAGCAGCAGAGGTGTTCGGGGAGATAGCAATCAGCCCCAGCATTTT. The full variable domain, its missing parts supplied by reference TRBV7-9 and TRBJ1-5, is DTGVSQNPRHKITKRGQNVTFRCDPISEHNRLYWYRQTLGQGPEFLTYFQNEAQLEKSRLLSDRFSAERPKGSFSTLEIQRTEQGDSAMYLCASSRGVRGDSNQPQHFGDGTRLSIL.

This chain connects TRBV11-2 to TRBJ1-1, with D hard to call. V lost 6 bases and J 7 bases, leaving 18 bases between the germline ends. The CDR3 extends over 14 amino acids. CDR1 SGHAT and CDR2 FQNNGV come from the germline V gene. The CDR3 nucleotides are TGTGCCAGCAGGAACTTTCGGGTTGGCGTTGAAGCTTTCTTT. Translated: CASRNFRVGVEAFF.

This clonotype was found a few times. This chain connects TRBV12-3 or TRBV12-4 to TRBJ1-5; D is unresolved. The CDR3 consists of 13 residues. V lost 3 bases to trimming and J lost 3 bases, with 6 bases between them. In DNA, the CDR3 is TGTGCCAGCAGTTTTCGCGACAATCAGCCCCAGCATTTT. Translating it yields CASSFRDNQPQHF.

The gene calls are TRBV23-1 and TRBJ1-1, with TRBD1 as a possible D gene (6 bases). TRBV23-1 is placed among ORFs of uncertain function. This CDR3 contains 18 residues. V was trimmed by 8 bases and J by 1 base, leaving 26 bases between them. The CDR3 here is CASRPRQETRGRNTEAFF. CDR3 nucleotide sequence: TGCGCCAGCCGTCCACGACAGGAGACTAGGGGGAGGAACACTGAAGCTTTCTTT.

This clonotype was seen ten or more times. The chain carries TRBV19 and TRBJ1-6, with 9 bases aligning to TRBD1. CDR1 and CDR2 (germline): LNHDA, SQIVND (reference sequence). The CDR3 extends over 16 amino acids. V gave up 7 bases and J gave up 5 bases; unmatched junction bases: 9. CDR3 nucleotides: TGTGCCAGTAACAGGGACAGGGTCGATAATAATTCACCCCTCCACTTT. This encodes CASNRDRVDNNSPLHF.

This clonotype has a handful of counts. Relative to the germline gene, one junction end is altered; a read error may explain this. The chain joins TRBV7-9 to TRBJ1-2, with D perhaps matching TRBD1 (6 bases). The CDR3 is 15 amino acids. Germline V gene sequence: CDR1 SEHNR, CDR2 FQNEAQ (reference sequence). Here the CDR3 reads CASSRPGQSADGFAF. CDR3 DNA: TGTGCCAGCAGCCGTCCGGGACAATCGGCGGATGGCTTTGCCTTC.

The genes are TRBV5-1 and TRBJ1-1, with TRBD1 matching 8 bases. The V gene end was trimmed by 1 base and the J gene end by 1 base; junction bases not matched to a gene: 3. The germline CDR1 and CDR2 sequences are SGHRS and YFSETQ. The CDR3 consists of 15 residues. CDR3 sequence reads: CASSLSGQGNTEAFF. The DNA of the CDR3 is TGCGCCAGCAGCTTGAGTGGACAGGGGAACACTGAAGCTTTCTTT.

In its sample, this clonotype was seen a few times. The V gene is TRBV7-2, the J gene TRBJ2-4; 9 bases align to TRBD1. CDR3 size: 16 residues. Per germline, CDR1 SGHTA and CDR2 FQGNSA. V gave up 3 bases and J gave up 6 bases; unmatched junction bases: 9. CDR3 in amino acids: CASSFTWTGALNIQYF. The CDR3, as DNA: TGTGCCAGCAGCTTCACTTGGACAGGGGCCCTAAACATTCAGTACTTC.

This clonotype showed up just a few times. This rearrangement joins TRBV9 to TRBJ2-3; TRBD1 matches at 12 bases. This CDR3 contains 13 residues. Germline assignment: CDR1 SGDLS and CDR2 YYNGEE. With V trimmed by 7 bases and J by 5 bases, 2 bases remained unmatched. The chain's CDR3 is CASGTGGRDTQYF. The CDR3 bases are TGTGCCAGCGGGACAGGGGGCAGAGATACGCAGTATTTT.

The V gene is TRBV5-1, the J gene TRBJ1-6, with D unresolved. The germline CDR1 and CDR2 sequences are SGHRS and YFSETQ. The ends were cut back, 0 bases at V and 8 bases at J, with 6 bases in the middle. CDR3 size: 13 residues. For the CDR3, the DNA is TGCGCCAGCAGCTTGGCCACCGATTCACCCCTCCACTTT. This sequence encodes CASSLATDSPLHF.

This chain joins TRBV5-1 and TRBJ2-6; D perhaps matches TRBD1 (6 bases). The CDR3 spans 16 residues. Trimming cost V 2 bases and J 4 bases, with 13 bases left between them. Germline CDR1 is SGHRS and CDR2 is YFSETQ. The CDR3, as DNA: TGCGCCAGCAGCTTACTTACAGGGATCGGGGCCAACGTCCTGACTTTC. This gives the protein CASSLLTGIGANVLTF.

Turning to this clonotype: The germline gene is not matched at one end of the junction; a read error may be the cause. The chain links TRBV6-4 to TRBJ1-5, with 8 bases lining up with TRBD1. Germline V gene lookup returns CDR1 MRHNA and CDR2 SNTAGT. CDR3 length equals 15 residues. CDR3 amino acids: CASSVDRGDGQPQHF. CDR3 coding DNA: TGTGCCAGTAGTGTCGACAGGGGTGACGGTCAGCCCCAGCATTTT.

J is TRBJ2-7 and V is TRBV3-1; 7 bases match TRBD1. Germline V CDR1 and CDR2: LGHDT, YNNKEL (reference sequence). Losses at the gene ends were 5 bases for V and 1 base for J; bases not matched to a gene: 5. This CDR3 contains 14 residues. CDR3 DNA: TGTGCCAGCAGCGCCGGGACAGCATCCTACGAGCAGTACTTC. Its protein product is CASSAGTASYEQYF.

The gene calls are TRBV24-1 and TRBJ1-4; D is undetermined. CDR3 length equals 11 residues. Germline CDR1 is KGHDR and CDR2 is SFDVKD. V was clipped by 2 bases and J by 8 bases, with 2 bases between them. CDR3 sequence: CATSDSEKLFF. CDR3 DNA: TGTGCCACCAGTGATTCCGAAAAACTGTTTTTT.

The chain is built from TRBV4-3 and TRBJ2-3; 10 nucleotides align to TRBD2. V gave up 2 bases and J gave up 5 bases; unmatched junction bases: 16. Germline V gene data show CDR1 as LGHNA and CDR2 as YSLEER. CDR3 length: 19 residues. This CDR3 reads CASSQQVSLAGVRGDTQYF. CDR3 coding DNA: TGCGCCAGCAGCCAACAAGTATCGCTAGCGGGGGTCCGTGGAGATACGCAGTATTTT.

A word on this clonotype: As the CDR3 is not closed by the conserved phenylalanine or tryptophan, this likely results from a read error. This chain links TRBV10-3 with TRBJ2-1; 8 bases agree with TRBD1. CDR3 size: 14 residues. Trimming cost V 6 bases and J 2 bases; bases outside gene matches: 3. Germline V gene data show CDR1 as ENHRY and CDR2 as SYGVKD. The CDR3 DNA is TGTGCCATCAGCGAGACAGGGGCCTACAATGAGCAGTTCATC. It specifies CAISETGAYNEQFI.

This clonotype was detected a few times. The V and J genes are TRBV2 and TRBJ2-3, with D possibly TRBD1 on 6 matching bases. CDR1 and CDR2 (germline): SNHLY, FYNNEI. The CDR3 length is 14 residues. V was pared by 8 bases and J by 5 bases, with 17 bases between. The chain's CDR3 is CASRTGPRIDTQYF. DNA of the CDR3: TGTGCCAGCCGTACAGGGCCCCGGATAGATACGCAGTATTTT.

The genes are TRBV11-2 and TRBJ1-1; possibly TRBD1 for D (5 bases). This CDR3 comprises 14 residues. The germline V gene encodes CDR1 SGHAT and CDR2 FQNNGV. V dropped 1 base and J dropped 5 bases, with 11 bases sitting between them. This chain's CDR3 is CASSLGSGTTEAFF. The CDR3 region has the DNA TGTGCCAGCAGCTTAGGGTCAGGGACTACTGAAGCTTTCTTT.

This clonotype has a handful of counts. CDR3 protein: CASSPRTGQNTGELFF. CDR3 nucleotides: TGTGCCAGCAGCCCAAGGACAGGACAGAACACCGGGGAGCTGTTTTTT. The chain employs TRBV9 and TRBJ2-2; 7 positions match TRBD1. J gave up 1 base and V 4 bases, and 7 bases lay outside the gene matches. CDR1 is SGDLS, CDR2 YYNGEE, per germline. The CDR3 has 16 residues.

V gene TRBV6-4 combines with J gene TRBJ2-1, with TRBD2 matching 8 bases. This CDR3 is built from 15 residues. CDR1 MRHNA and CDR2 SNTAGT come from the germline V gene. V was clipped by 2 bases and J by 7 bases; unmatched bases: 7. CDR3 sequence reads: CASSDASGGPNEQFF. In DNA, the CDR3 is TGTGCCAGCAGTGACGCGTCGGGGGGGCCAAATGAGCAGTTCTTC.

In its sample, this clonotype was seen a few times. This chain uses TRBV11-1 with TRBJ2-2, with D tentatively TRBD2 (6 bases). The CDR3 covers 17 residues. Germline CDR1 SGHAT, CDR2 FQDESV (reference sequence). Between the trimmed V and J ends, which lost 4 bases and 1 base, there was a span of 16 bases. The DNA for the CDR3 is TGTGCCAGCAGCTATAAAGTCCGAGCGGGGAACACCGGGGAGCTGTTTTTT. Translating it yields CASSYKVRAGNTGELFF.

The chain has TRBV7-2 and TRBJ2-2; tentatively, D is TRBD1 (6 bases). Germline assignment: CDR1 SGHTA and CDR2 FQGNSA. The CDR3 extends over 15 amino acids. Between the trimmed V and J ends, which lost 5 bases and 4 bases, there was a span of 14 bases. CDR3 region: CASSKYGQTTGELFF. Here the CDR3 DNA reads TGTGCCAGCAGCAAGTATGGACAGACCACCGGGGAGCTGTTTTTT.

The gene calls are TRBV3-1 and TRBJ2-1; TRBD1 is a possible D gene (5 bases). This CDR3 has 19 residues. Germline assignment: CDR1 LGHDT and CDR2 YNNKEL (reference sequence). V lost 1 base and J 4 bases, leaving 23 bases between the germline ends. The CDR3 DNA sequence: TGTGCCAGCAGCCAAGGGCAGTTATCTCGTGGGGCTCCGTACAATGAGCAGTTCTTC. This codes for CASSQGQLSRGAPYNEQFF.

The CDR3 DNA reads as TGTGCCACCAGTGATTTGTTCTCGGGCGGGGAGCTGTTTTTT. The encoded protein is CATSDLFSGGELFF. This sequence joins TRBV24-1 and TRBJ2-2, with D uncertain. The CDR3 spans 14 residues. Germline V gene data show CDR1 as KGHDR and CDR2 as SFDVKD. V lost 0 bases and J lost 7, with 8 bases in between.